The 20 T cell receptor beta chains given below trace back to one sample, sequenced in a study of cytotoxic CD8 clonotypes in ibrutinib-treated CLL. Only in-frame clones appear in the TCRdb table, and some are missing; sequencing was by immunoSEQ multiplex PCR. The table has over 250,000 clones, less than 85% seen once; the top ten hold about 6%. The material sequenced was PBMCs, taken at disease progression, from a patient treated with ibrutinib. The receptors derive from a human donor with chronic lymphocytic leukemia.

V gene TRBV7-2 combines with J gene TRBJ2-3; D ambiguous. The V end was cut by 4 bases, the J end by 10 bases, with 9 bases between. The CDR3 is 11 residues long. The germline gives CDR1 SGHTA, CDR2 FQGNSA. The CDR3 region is CASSSRPPQYF. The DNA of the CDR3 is TGTGCCAGCAGCTCACGCCCGCCGCAGTATTTT.

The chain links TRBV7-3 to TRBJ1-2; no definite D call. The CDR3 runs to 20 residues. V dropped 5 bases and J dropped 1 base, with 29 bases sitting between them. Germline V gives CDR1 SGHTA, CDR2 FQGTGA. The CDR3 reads CASSPRDPTNRTDFNYGYTF. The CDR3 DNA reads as TGTGCCAGCAGCCCTAGAGACCCCACCAATCGCACCGACTTTAACTATGGCTACACCTTC. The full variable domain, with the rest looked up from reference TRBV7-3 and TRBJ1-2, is GAGVSQTPSNKVTEKGKYVELRCDPISGHTALYWYRQSLGQGPEFLIYFQGTGAADDSGLPNDRFFAVRPEGSVSTLKIQRTERGDSAVYLCASSPRDPTNRTDFNYGYTFGSGTRLTVV.

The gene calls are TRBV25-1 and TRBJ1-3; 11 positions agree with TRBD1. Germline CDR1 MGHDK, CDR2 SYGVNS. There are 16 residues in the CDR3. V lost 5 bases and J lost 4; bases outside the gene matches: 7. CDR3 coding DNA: TGTGCCAGCAGTCCAGGACAGGGGGCGGTGGGAAACACCATATATTTT. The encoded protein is CASSPGQGAVGNTIYF.

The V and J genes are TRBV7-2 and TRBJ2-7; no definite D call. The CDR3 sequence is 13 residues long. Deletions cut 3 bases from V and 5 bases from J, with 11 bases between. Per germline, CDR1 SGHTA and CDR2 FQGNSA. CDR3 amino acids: CASSFPGEDEQYF. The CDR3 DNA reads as TGTGCCAGCAGCTTCCCAGGAGAGGACGAGCAGTACTTC.

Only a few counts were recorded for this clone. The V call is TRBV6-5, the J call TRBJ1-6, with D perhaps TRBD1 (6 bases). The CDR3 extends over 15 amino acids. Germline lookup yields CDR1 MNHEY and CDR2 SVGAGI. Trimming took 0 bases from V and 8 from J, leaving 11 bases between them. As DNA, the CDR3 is TGTGCCAGCAGTTACTCTGGGGGCTTTGATTCACCCCTCCACTTT. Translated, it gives CASSYSGGFDSPLHF.

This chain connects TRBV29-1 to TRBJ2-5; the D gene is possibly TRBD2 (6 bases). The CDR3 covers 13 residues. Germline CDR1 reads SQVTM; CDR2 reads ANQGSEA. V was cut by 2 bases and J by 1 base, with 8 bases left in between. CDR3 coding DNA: TGCAGCGTTGAAACGACTAGCCAAGAGACCCAGTACTTC. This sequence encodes CSVETTSQETQYF.

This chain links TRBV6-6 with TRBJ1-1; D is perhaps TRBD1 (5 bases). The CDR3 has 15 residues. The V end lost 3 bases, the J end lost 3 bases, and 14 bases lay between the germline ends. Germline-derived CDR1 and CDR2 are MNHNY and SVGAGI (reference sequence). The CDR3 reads CASSYPWGGDTEAFF. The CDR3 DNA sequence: TGTGCCAGCAGTTATCCCTGGGGAGGGGACACTGAAGCTTTCTTT.

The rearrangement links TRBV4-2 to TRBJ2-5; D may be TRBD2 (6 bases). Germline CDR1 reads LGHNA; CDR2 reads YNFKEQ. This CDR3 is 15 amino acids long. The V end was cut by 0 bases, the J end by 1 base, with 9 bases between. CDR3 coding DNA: TGTGCCAGCAGCCAAGAATGGAGGGTCCAAGAGACCCAGTACTTC. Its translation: CASSQEWRVQETQYF.

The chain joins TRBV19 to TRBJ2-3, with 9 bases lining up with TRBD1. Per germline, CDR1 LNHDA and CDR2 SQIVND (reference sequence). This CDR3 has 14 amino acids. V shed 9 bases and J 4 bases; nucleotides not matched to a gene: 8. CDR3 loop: CASRDRDFSDTQYF. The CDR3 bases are TGTGCCAGCCGGGACAGGGACTTCTCAGATACGCAGTATTTT.

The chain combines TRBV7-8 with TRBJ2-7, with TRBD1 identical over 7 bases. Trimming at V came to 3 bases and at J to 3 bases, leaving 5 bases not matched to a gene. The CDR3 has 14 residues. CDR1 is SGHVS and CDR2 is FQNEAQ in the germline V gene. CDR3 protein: CASSLIGGSYEQYF. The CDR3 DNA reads TGTGCCAGCAGCTTGATAGGGGGCAGCTACGAGCAGTACTTC.

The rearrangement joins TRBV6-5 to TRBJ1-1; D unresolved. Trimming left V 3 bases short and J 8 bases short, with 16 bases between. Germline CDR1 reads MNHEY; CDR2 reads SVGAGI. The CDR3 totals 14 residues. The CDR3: CASSYFGPGGEAFF. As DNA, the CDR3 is TGTGCCAGCAGTTATTTTGGTCCAGGTGGAGAAGCTTTCTTT.

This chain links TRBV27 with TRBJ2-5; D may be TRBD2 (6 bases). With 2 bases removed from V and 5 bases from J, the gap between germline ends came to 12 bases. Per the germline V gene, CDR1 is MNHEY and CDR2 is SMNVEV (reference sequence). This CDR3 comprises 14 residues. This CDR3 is CASSLLGLGETQYF. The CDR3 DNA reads TGTGCCAGCAGTTTACTGGGACTGGGGGAGACCCAGTACTTC.

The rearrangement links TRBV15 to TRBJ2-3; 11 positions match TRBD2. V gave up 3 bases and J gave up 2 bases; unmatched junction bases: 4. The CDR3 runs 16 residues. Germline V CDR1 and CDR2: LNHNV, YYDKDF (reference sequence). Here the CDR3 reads CATSRGLADPTDTQYF. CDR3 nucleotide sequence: TGTGCCACCAGCAGGGGACTAGCGGACCCCACAGATACGCAGTATTTT.

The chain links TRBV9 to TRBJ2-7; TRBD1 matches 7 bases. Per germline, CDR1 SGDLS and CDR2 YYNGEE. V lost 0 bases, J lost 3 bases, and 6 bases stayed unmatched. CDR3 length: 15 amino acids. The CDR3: CASSVGDSWGYEQYF. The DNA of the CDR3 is TGTGCCAGCAGCGTAGGGGACAGTTGGGGCTACGAGCAGTACTTC.

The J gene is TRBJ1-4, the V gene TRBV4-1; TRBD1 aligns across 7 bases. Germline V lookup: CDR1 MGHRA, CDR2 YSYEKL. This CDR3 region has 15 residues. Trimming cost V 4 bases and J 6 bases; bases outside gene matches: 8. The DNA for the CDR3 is TGCGCCAGCAGCCTAAGGGTCCAGGGGGATGAAAAACTGTTTTTT. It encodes CASSLRVQGDEKLFF.

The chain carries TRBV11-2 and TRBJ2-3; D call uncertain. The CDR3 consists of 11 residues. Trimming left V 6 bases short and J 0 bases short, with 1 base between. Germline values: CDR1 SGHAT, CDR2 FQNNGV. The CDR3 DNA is TGTGCCAGCAGAAGCACAGATACGCAGTATTTT. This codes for CASRSTDTQYF.

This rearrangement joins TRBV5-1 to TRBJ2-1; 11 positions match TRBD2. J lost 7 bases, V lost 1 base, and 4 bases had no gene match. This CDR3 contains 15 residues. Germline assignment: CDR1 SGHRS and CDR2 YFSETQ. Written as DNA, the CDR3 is TGCGCCAGCAGCTTGCTACTAGCGGGAGATAATGAGCAGTTCTTC. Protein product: CASSLLLAGDNEQFF.

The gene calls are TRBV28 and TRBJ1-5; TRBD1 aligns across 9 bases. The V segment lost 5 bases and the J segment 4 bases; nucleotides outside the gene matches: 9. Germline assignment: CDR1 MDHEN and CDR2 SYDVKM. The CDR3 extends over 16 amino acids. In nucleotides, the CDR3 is TGTGCCAGCAGTATCACTCCGGGACAGGGTAATCAGCCCCAGCATTTT. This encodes CASSITPGQGNQPQHF.

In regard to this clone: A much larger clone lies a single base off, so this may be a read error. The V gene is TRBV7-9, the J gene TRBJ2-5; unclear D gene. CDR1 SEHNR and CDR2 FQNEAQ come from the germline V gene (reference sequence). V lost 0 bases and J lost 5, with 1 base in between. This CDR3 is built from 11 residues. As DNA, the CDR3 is TGTGCCAGCAGCTTAGCGGAGACCCAGTACTTC. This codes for CASSLAETQYF.

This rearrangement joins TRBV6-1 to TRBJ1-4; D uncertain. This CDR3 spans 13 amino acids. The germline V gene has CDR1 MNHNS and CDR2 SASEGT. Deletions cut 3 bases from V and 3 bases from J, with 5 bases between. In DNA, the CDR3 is TGTGCCAGCAGTGAGCAGTCTAATGAAAAACTGTTTTTT. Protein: CASSEQSNEKLFF.